The 32 T cell receptor beta chains given below trace back to one sample, sequenced in a study of blood T cell repertoires in COVID-19. Sequencing was performed with immunoSEQ multiplex PCR; in TCRdb, only in-frame clones are kept and a portion is missing. The table has 250,000 to 300,000 clones, 88% seen once; the top ten hold around 2%. The source material was PBMCs or T cells enriched from blood (not recorded which). The receptors stem from a woman between 55 and 75 years old in a cohort exposed to, infected with or recovered from COVID-19 (not recorded which).

V gene TRBV5-1 combines with J gene TRBJ2-7, with 7 positions matching TRBD1. Germline V gene lookup returns CDR1 SGHRS and CDR2 YFSETQ. This CDR3 comprises 14 residues. The ends lost 4 bases at V and 2 bases at J; junction bases unmatched: 6. This CDR3 is CASSAGTATYEQYF. Here the CDR3 DNA reads TGCGCCAGCAGCGCCGGGACAGCTACCTACGAGCAGTACTTC. The full variable domain, in which reference TRBV5-1 and TRBJ2-7 provide the parts outside the CDR3, is KAGVTQTPRYLIKTRGQQVTLSCSPISGHRSVSWYQQTPGQGLQFLFEYFSETQRNKGNFPGRFSGRQFSNSRSEMNVSTLELGDSALYLCASSAGTATYEQYFGPGTRLTVT.

Comment on this clone: This same CDR3 is encoded by further DNA sequences in the sample. The V call is TRBV28, the J call TRBJ1-4; unclear D gene. There are 11 residues in the CDR3. Germline V gene lookup returns CDR1 MDHEN and CDR2 SYDVKM. The CDR3 is CATISNEKLFF. CDR3 DNA sequence: TGTGCAACTATCTCTAATGAAAAACTGTTTTTT. The whole variable domain, filled in from reference TRBV28 and TRBJ1-4, reads DVKVTQSSRYLVKRTGEKVFLECVQDMDHENMFWYRQDPGLGLRLIYFSYDVKMKEKGDIPEGYSVSREKKERFSLILESASTNQTSMYLCATISNEKLFFGSGTQLSVL.

The rearrangement links TRBV15 to TRBJ2-7; perhaps TRBD1 as D (6 bases). Between the trimmed V and J ends, which lost 3 bases and 4 bases, there was a span of 16 bases. CDR1 and CDR2 (germline): LNHNV, YYDKDF (reference sequence). The CDR3 spans 15 residues. CDR3 coding DNA: TGTGCCACCAGCAGGGGGCCAGGGGTAGCGTACGAGCAGTACTTC. It translates to CATSRGPGVAYEQYF.

V is TRBV5-1 and J is TRBJ1-1, with 11 bases fitting TRBD1. The CDR3 is made up of 15 amino acids. J gave up 3 bases and V 4 bases, and 5 bases lay outside the gene matches. CDR1 and CDR2 (germline): SGHRS, YFSETQ. CDR3 sequence reads: CASSLRTGGHTEAFF. The CDR3 DNA sequence: TGCGCCAGCAGCCTCAGGACAGGGGGCCACACTGAAGCTTTCTTT.

This clone showed up just once. V and J are TRBV9 and TRBJ1-2; D perhaps matches TRBD1 (5 bases). This CDR3 has 14 amino acids. V lost 0 bases to trimming and J lost 7 bases, with 13 bases between them. Germline V gene data show CDR1 as SGDLS and CDR2 as YYNGEE. The CDR3 nucleotides are TGTGCCAGCAGCGTAGGCGAGGGGAGGTTTGGCTACACCTTC. Encoded protein: CASSVGEGRFGYTF.

This chain uses TRBV5-1 with TRBJ2-1; possible D gene TRBD2, 5 bases. Germline-derived CDR1 and CDR2 are SGHRS and YFSETQ. Trimming pared 4 bases from V and 8 bases from J, leaving 19 bases between. There are 15 residues in the CDR3. CDR3 sequence reads: CASSPGLLVVDEQFF. CDR3 coding DNA: TGCGCCAGCAGCCCTGGACTCTTGGTAGTCGATGAGCAGTTCTTC. The entire variable domain, with the rest obtained from reference TRBV5-1 and TRBJ2-1, is as follows: KAGVTQTPRYLIKTRGQQVTLSCSPISGHRSVSWYQQTPGQGLQFLFEYFSETQRNKGNFPGRFSGRQFSNSRSEMNVSTLELGDSALYLCASSPGLLVVDEQFFGPGTRLTVL.

The rearrangement joins TRBV11-2 to TRBJ2-3, with a possible D match to TRBD2 (6 bases). CDR3 length: 14 residues. V was pared by 4 bases and J by 6 bases, with 14 bases between. Per the germline V gene, CDR1 is SGHAT and CDR2 is FQNNGV. The CDR3 region is CASSSLRGRDTQYF. CDR3 bases: TGTGCCAGCAGCTCCCTTCGGGGGAGGGATACGCAGTATTTT.

As concerns this clone: Other DNA sequences within the sample encode an identical CDR3. This chain uses TRBV19 with TRBJ2-3, with 7 bases aligning to TRBD2. CDR3 length: 14 residues. Germline lookup yields CDR1 LNHDA and CDR2 SQIVND (reference sequence). V shed 2 bases, J shed 3 bases, and the junction held 2 bases outside the gene matches. As DNA, the CDR3 is TGTGCCAGTAGTATAAAAGCGGGAACAGATACGCAGTATTTT. The encoded protein is CASSIKAGTDTQYF.

This clone was seen a single time. This sample also contains other DNA sequences that code for the same CDR3. This chain uses TRBV27 with TRBJ1-3; D might be TRBD1 (5 bases). The germline gives CDR1 MNHEY, CDR2 SMNVEV (reference sequence). The CDR3 is made up of 14 amino acids. With 3 bases removed from V and 0 bases from J, the gap between germline ends came to 6 bases. CDR3 loop: CASSLTVSGNTIYF. The CDR3 DNA follows: TGTGCCAGCAGTTTGACAGTCTCTGGAAACACCATATATTTT.

The genes are TRBV28 and TRBJ2-1; weak D call: TRBD2 (5 bases). From germline, CDR1 is MDHEN and CDR2 SYDVKM. The ends were cut back, 2 bases at V and 7 bases at J, with 15 bases in the middle. The CDR3 sequence is 15 residues long. In DNA, the CDR3 is TGTGCCAGCAGTTTAGGTAACGGGATAAGGAATGAGCAGTTCTTC. Translating it yields CASSLGNGIRNEQFF.

The V call is TRBV4-2, the J call TRBJ2-1; 14 bases line up with TRBD2. The junction had 12 bases not matched to a gene; V was cut back by 5 bases and J by 9 bases. The CDR3 contains 17 residues. Looked up from germline, CDR1 is LGHNA and CDR2 is YNFKEQ. The CDR3 bases are TGTGCCAGCAGCTACCGACTAGCGGGAGGGGGGTCCGGTGAGCAGTTCTTC. It yields the protein CASSYRLAGGGSGEQFF.

This chain connects TRBV28 to TRBJ2-7, with 11 bases lining up with TRBD1. Germline-derived CDR1 and CDR2 are MDHEN and SYDVKM. The junction had 5 bases not matched to a gene; V was cut back by 5 bases and J by 2 bases. This CDR3 contains 15 residues. CDR3 in amino acids: CASSGAGQGAYEQYF. CDR3 coding DNA: TGTGCCAGCAGTGGGGCGGGACAGGGGGCCTACGAGCAGTACTTC.

This clone was seen once. The chain joins TRBV24-1 to TRBJ2-3; 13 nucleotides align to TRBD2. The CDR3 is made up of 15 amino acids. V was pared by 9 bases and J by 0 bases, with 2 bases of the junction left unmatched. Per germline, CDR1 KGHDR and CDR2 SFDVKD. CDR3 amino acids: CATRTSGSSTDTQYF. CDR3 DNA: TGTGCCACCCGGACTAGCGGGAGTAGCACAGATACGCAGTATTTT.

The chain employs TRBV2 and TRBJ1-3; D might be TRBD1 (5 bases). Germline V gene lookup returns CDR1 SNHLY and CDR2 FYNNEI. The CDR3 totals 13 residues. V lost 5 bases and J lost 7, with 12 bases in between. The CDR3, as DNA: TGTGCCAGCAGTCCTCAGGGAACGAACACCATATATTTT. The encoded protein is CASSPQGTNTIYF.

V gene TRBV27 combines with J gene TRBJ1-5; 7 bases align to TRBD1. From germline, CDR1 is MNHEY and CDR2 SMNVEV (reference sequence). Losses at the gene ends were 2 bases for V and 0 bases for J; bases not matched to a gene: 13. This CDR3 has 19 amino acids. CDR3 sequence reads: CASSLPLLTGCNSNQPQHF. The CDR3 coding sequence is TGTGCCAGCAGTTTACCGCTATTGACAGGGTGTAATAGCAATCAGCCCCAGCATTTT.

This clone was seen many times. This CDR3 is also generated by other DNA sequences in the sample. The gene calls are TRBV28 and TRBJ2-7; 11 bases match TRBD1. This CDR3 region has 15 residues. J gave up 3 bases and V 4 bases, and 5 bases lay outside the gene matches. The V gene's germline CDR1 is MDHEN and CDR2 SYDVKM. The CDR3 sequence: CASSSPGTGGYEQYF. CDR3 in DNA: TGTGCCAGCAGTTCCCCTGGGACAGGGGGCTACGAGCAGTACTTC.

As to this clone: Sequence at one end of the junction differs from germline and may be a read error. The V gene is TRBV15, the J gene TRBJ1-5; the D gene is possibly TRBD1 (6 bases). The germline V gene has CDR1 LNHNV and CDR2 YYDKDF (reference sequence). The CDR3 totals 15 residues. CDR3 residues: CATSRDMDSTQPQHF. In DNA form, the CDR3 reads TGTGCCACCAGCAGAGATATGGACAGCACTCAGCCCCAGCATTTT. Full variable domain (outside the CDR3, taken from reference TRBV15 and TRBJ1-5): DAMVIQNPRYQVTQFGKPVTLSCSQTLNHNVMYWYQQKSSQAPKLLFHYYDKDFNNEADTPDNFQSRRPNTSFCFLDIRSPGLGDTAMYLCATSRDMDSTQPQHFGDGTRLSIL.

The V call is TRBV18, the J call TRBJ1-1; the D gene is possibly TRBD1 (6 bases). V was pared by 6 bases and J by 3 bases, with 17 bases between. This CDR3 has 15 amino acids. From germline, CDR1 is KGHSH and CDR2 LQKENI. The CDR3 DNA sequence: TGTGCCAGCTCCCGGTTGAGGGACACAGACACTGAAGCTTTCTTT. Translating gives CASSRLRDTDTEAFF.

The chain has TRBV2 and TRBJ2-7; a possible D gene is TRBD2 (5 bases). Germline V gene data show CDR1 as SNHLY and CDR2 as FYNNEI. The CDR3 length is 13 residues. Trimming cost V 5 bases and J 4 bases, with 12 bases left between them. This CDR3 is CASSRTALYEQYF. Written as DNA, the CDR3 is TGTGCCAGCAGTAGGACTGCTTTATACGAGCAGTACTTC.

The sample holds a few counts of this clone. The chain combines TRBV4-1 with TRBJ1-2; D call uncertain. Germline V gene sequence: CDR1 MGHRA, CDR2 YSYEKL. V was cut by 2 bases and J by 5 bases, with 21 bases left in between. The CDR3 has 17 amino acids. The CDR3 nucleotides are TGCGCCAGCAGCCAATTGGTTCCCAGGCAGGTTGGGTATGGCTACACCTTC. It translates to CASSQLVPRQVGYGYTF.

The CDR3 reads CASKRDRGNSPLHF. As DNA, the CDR3 is TGTGCCAGCAAACGGGACAGGGGTAATTCACCCCTCCACTTT. This chain uses TRBV2 with TRBJ1-6; 10 bases map to TRBD1. The CDR3 sequence is 14 residues long. Germline loops: CDR1 SNHLY, CDR2 FYNNEI. V trimming: 7 bases; J trimming: 6 bases; junction bases outside the gene matches: 3.

This chain joins TRBV28 and TRBJ2-3; TRBD1 matches 7 bases. V lost 5 bases and J lost 6; bases outside the gene matches: 8. Germline V gene data show CDR1 as MDHEN and CDR2 as SYDVKM. There are 14 residues in the CDR3. The CDR3 protein is CASSSPGTADTQYF. CDR3 bases: TGTGCCAGCAGTAGCCCCGGGACAGCGGATACGCAGTATTTT.

The rearrangement uses TRBV7-3 and TRBJ2-3, with TRBD2 identical over 10 bases. The trim removed 8 bases at V and 5 bases at J, leaving 10 bases unmatched. Germline CDR1 is SGHTA and CDR2 is FQGTGA. The CDR3 runs 15 residues. The CDR3 reads CASAETSGLLDTQYF. The CDR3 nucleotides read TGTGCCAGCGCGGAGACTAGCGGGCTGTTAGATACGCAGTATTTT.

The J gene is TRBJ2-1, the V gene TRBV5-1; 9 bases align to TRBD2. V lost 6 bases and J lost 6; bases outside the gene matches: 10. CDR1 SGHRS and CDR2 YFSETQ come from the germline V gene. The CDR3 has 15 residues. The CDR3, as DNA: TGCGCCAGCAAGGCACCCGGGACTAGCAGCAATGAGCAGTTCTTC. Translated, it gives CASKAPGTSSNEQFF.

This clone has just a few counts. This rearrangement joins TRBV18 to TRBJ2-5, with D perhaps TRBD1 (5 bases). The CDR3 is 13 amino acids. The germline V and J ends were trimmed by 7 bases and 2 bases, with 11 bases remaining between them. The V gene's germline CDR1 is KGHSH and CDR2 LQKENI. The CDR3 DNA follows: TGTGCCAGCTACCGGACAAATCAAGAGACCCAGTACTTC. Translation gives CASYRTNQETQYF.

The chain recombines TRBV30 with TRBJ2-5; 7 bases fit TRBD1. The CDR3 runs to 13 residues. Germline lookup yields CDR1 GTSNPN and CDR2 SVGIG (reference sequence). The V gene end was trimmed by 0 bases and the J gene end by 4 bases; junction bases not matched to a gene: 2. The DNA of the CDR3 is TGTGCCTGGAGTGTGAGGGGGCTAGAGACCCAGTACTTC. Its translation is CAWSVRGLETQYF.

V gene TRBV5-8 combines with J gene TRBJ2-3, with 10 nucleotides matching TRBD2. Per the germline V gene, CDR1 is SGHTS and CDR2 is YDEGEE. There are 19 residues in the CDR3. The ends lost 4 bases at V and 0 bases at J; junction bases unmatched: 14. CDR3: CASSADPRTSGGSTDTQYF. CDR3 coding DNA: TGTGCCAGCAGCGCCGACCCCCGGACTAGCGGAGGTAGCACAGATACGCAGTATTTT.

The chain has TRBV24-1 and TRBJ2-7; the match to TRBD2 covers 8 bases. Germline V gene lookup returns CDR1 KGHDR and CDR2 SFDVKD. Trimming cost V 3 bases and J 3 bases; bases outside gene matches: 3. CDR3 size: 14 residues. CDR3 DNA sequence: TGTGCCACCAGTGATCCCGGGACTAGCTACGAGCAGTACTTC. It translates to CATSDPGTSYEQYF.

This rearrangement joins TRBV6-5 to TRBJ1-2; D might be TRBD1 (6 bases). Germline loops: CDR1 MNHEY, CDR2 SVGAGI. Between the trimmed V and J ends, which lost 6 bases and 2 bases, there was a span of 7 bases. The length of the CDR3 is 12 residues. The CDR3 region has the DNA TGTGCCAGCAGCACAGGGAACTATGGCTACACCTTC. It encodes CASSTGNYGYTF.

The chain carries TRBV6-4 and TRBJ2-2, with 7 bases fitting TRBD2. Germline V gene sequence: CDR1 MRHNA, CDR2 SNTAGT. The CDR3 has 13 residues. V lost 4 bases, J lost 4 bases, and 0 bases stayed unmatched. The CDR3 loop reads CASSGTSTGELFF. The CDR3 nucleotides read TGTGCCAGCAGTGGGACTAGCACCGGGGAGCTGTTTTTT.

This sequence joins TRBV30 and TRBJ2-7, with 9 bases lining up with TRBD2. This CDR3 has 12 residues. Trimming cost V 7 bases and J 4 bases; bases outside gene matches: 5. The germline gives CDR1 GTSNPN, CDR2 SVGIG (reference sequence). The DNA for the CDR3 is TGTGCCTCAGCGGGAGGACAGTACGAGCAGTACTTC. Amino acid sequence: CASAGGQYEQYF.

This chain joins TRBV7-9 and TRBJ1-2, with 9 bases matching TRBD1. The germline V gene has CDR1 SEHNR and CDR2 FQNEAQ (reference sequence). There are 16 residues in the CDR3. The V and J ends lost 4 bases and 8 bases, in that order; junction bases with no gene match: 14. The CDR3 region is CASSYARDRDWEGYTF. DNA of the CDR3: TGTGCCAGCAGCTACGCCCGGGACAGGGATTGGGAGGGCTACACCTTC.